The source of this T cell receptor beta chain is a study of cytomegalovirus exposure and HLA in healthy donors. General study results and limits: A highly shared variant cluster was judged a likely technical artifact.

With regard to this clone: Antigen specificity is unknown.

PCR used 60 Vbeta primers and 13 Jbeta primers. Repertoires were generated with immunoSEQ multiplex PCR, while TCRdb's copy carries only in-frame clones and drops some. The sample has some 140,000 clones, 80% seen once. Sequenced: PBMCs. This TCR came from a man in his thirties or forties in good health.

CDR3 in DNA: TGTGCCTCGACAGGGAAGTACAATGAGCAGTTCTTC. Protein sequence: CASTGKYNEQFF. The chain has TRBV6-5 and TRBJ2-1, with 7 bases matching TRBD1. The CDR3 has 12 amino acids. CDR1 and CDR2 (germline): MNHEY, SVGAGI. J gave up 4 bases and V 11 bases, and 5 bases lay outside the gene matches.